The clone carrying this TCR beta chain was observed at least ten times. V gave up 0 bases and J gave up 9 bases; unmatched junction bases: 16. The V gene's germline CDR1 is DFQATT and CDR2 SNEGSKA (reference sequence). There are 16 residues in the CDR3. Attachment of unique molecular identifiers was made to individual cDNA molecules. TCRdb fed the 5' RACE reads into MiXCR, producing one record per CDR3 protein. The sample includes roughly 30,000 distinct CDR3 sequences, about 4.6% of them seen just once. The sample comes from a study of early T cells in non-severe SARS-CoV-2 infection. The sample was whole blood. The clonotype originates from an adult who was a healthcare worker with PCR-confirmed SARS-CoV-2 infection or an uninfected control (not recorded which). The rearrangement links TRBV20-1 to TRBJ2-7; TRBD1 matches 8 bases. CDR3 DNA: TGCAGTGCTAGAGAGCGGACAGGGAGAATTGGACGGGGGCAGTACTTC. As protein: CSARERTGRIGRGQYF.